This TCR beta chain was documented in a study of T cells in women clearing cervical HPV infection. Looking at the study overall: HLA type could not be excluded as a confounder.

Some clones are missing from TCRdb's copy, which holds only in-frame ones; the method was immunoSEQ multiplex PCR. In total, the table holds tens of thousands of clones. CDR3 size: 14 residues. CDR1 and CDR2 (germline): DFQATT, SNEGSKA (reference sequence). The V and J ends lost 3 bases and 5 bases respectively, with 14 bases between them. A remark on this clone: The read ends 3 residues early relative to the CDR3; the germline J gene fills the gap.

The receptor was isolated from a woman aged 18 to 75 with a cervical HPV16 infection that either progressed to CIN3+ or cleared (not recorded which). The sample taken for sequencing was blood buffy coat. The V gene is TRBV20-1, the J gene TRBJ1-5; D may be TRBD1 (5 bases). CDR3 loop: CSASPGFGYQPQHF. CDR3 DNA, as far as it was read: TGCAGTGCTAGTCCAGGGTTCGGGTATCAGCCC.